The 18 T cell receptor beta chains listed next were all sequenced from one sample in a study of T-cell reconstitution after alpha-beta-depleted transplantation in children. As it was prepared, the TCRbeta library received unique molecular identifiers. TCRdb re-called the PCR reads with MiXCR, one entry per CDR3 protein. This table holds around 580,000 distinct CDR3 sequences, 27% found once. The specimen comprised PBMCs, sampled before TCRalphabeta/CD19-depleted stem cell transplant. The source is a boy in the first two years of life with Wiskott-Aldrich syndrome, due to receive a stem cell transplant.

The rearrangement joins TRBV12-3 or TRBV12-4 to TRBJ2-7; D not certain. This CDR3 has 13 amino acids. V lost 6 bases to trimming and J lost 9 bases, with 18 bases between them. Here the CDR3 reads CASSPLALVGQYF. The CDR3 nucleotides read TGTGCCAGCAGCCCATTGGCGTTAGTAGGGCAGTACTTC.

The CDR3 sequence is CSVEGLAGGGHNEQFF. Here the CDR3 DNA reads TGCAGCGTCGAGGGACTAGCGGGAGGGGGCCACAATGAGCAGTTCTTC. This chain links TRBV29-1 with TRBJ2-1; 16 nucleotides line up with TRBD2. The germline CDR1 and CDR2 sequences are SQVTM and ANQGSEA. The length of the CDR3 is 16 residues. The V gene end was trimmed by 6 bases and the J gene end by 5 bases; junction bases not matched to a gene: 7.

The chain couples TRBV29-1 to TRBJ2-1; 11 bases fit TRBD2. V shed 6 bases and J 10 bases; nucleotides not matched to a gene: 8. Germline loops: CDR1 SQVTM, CDR2 ANQGSEA. This CDR3 contains 13 residues. The CDR3 sequence: CSVTSGASGEQFF. The CDR3 coding sequence is TGCAGCGTGACTAGCGGGGCCTCGGGAGAGCAGTTCTTC.

The V and J genes are TRBV20-1 and TRBJ2-3; D may be TRBD1 or TRBD2 (5 bases each). Per the germline V gene, CDR1 is DFQATT and CDR2 is SNEGSKA (reference sequence). V was pared by 2 bases and J by 5 bases, with 11 bases between. The CDR3 totals 13 residues. The CDR3 protein is CSARYGAGDTQYF. The CDR3 DNA sequence: TGCAGTGCTAGATACGGGGCAGGAGATACGCAGTATTTT.

The chain joins TRBV7-3 to TRBJ2-3; perhaps TRBD2 as D (5 bases). CDR3 length: 15 amino acids. Trimming cost V 2 bases and J 5 bases, with 14 bases left between them. Per the germline V gene, CDR1 is SGHTA and CDR2 is FQGTGA. The CDR3 loop reads CASSLYRGNLDTQYF. The CDR3 DNA follows: TGTGCCAGCAGCTTATATCGAGGGAACCTAGATACGCAGTATTTT.

This clonotype appeared a single time. This chain joins TRBV10-1 and TRBJ2-7; perhaps TRBD1 as D (6 bases). The V gene's germline CDR1 is WNHNN and CDR2 SYGVQD (reference sequence). With 3 bases removed from V and 5 bases from J, the gap between germline ends came to 11 bases. There are 13 residues in the CDR3. CDR3: CASSESYRDEQYF. CDR3 DNA: TGCGCCAGCAGTGAATCATACAGGGACGAGCAGTACTTC.

This clonotype has a handful of counts. The chain employs TRBV27 and TRBJ1-2, with 9 bases fitting TRBD1. Germline CDR1 reads MNHEY; CDR2 reads SMNVEV (reference sequence). The CDR3 consists of 15 residues. V gave up 4 bases and J gave up 4 bases; unmatched junction bases: 7. The CDR3 protein is CASSYRGTGSYGYTF. The DNA for the CDR3 is TGTGCCAGCAGTTACCGAGGGACAGGGAGCTATGGCTACACCTTC.

This rearrangement joins TRBV7-2 to TRBJ2-1; D is perhaps TRBD2 (6 bases). Deletions cut 0 bases from V and 12 bases from J, with 18 bases between. The CDR3 sequence is 15 residues long. Germline CDR1 is SGHTA and CDR2 is FQGNSA. Written as DNA, the CDR3 is TGTGCCAGCAGCTTAGCGCGGGGACCCGGAGGTGGGCAGTTCTTC. Its translation: CASSLARGPGGGQFF.

The chain couples TRBV4-1 to TRBJ1-6, with 7 bases matching TRBD1. This CDR3 region has 16 residues. The germline gives CDR1 MGHRA, CDR2 YSYEKL. V lost 5 bases to trimming and J lost 9 bases; unmatched junction nucleotides: 13. The CDR3 DNA reads as TGCGCCAGCAGCGAGCAGACAGGGCAAGGGGGTTCACCCCTCCACTTT. Its protein is CASSEQTGQGGSPLHF.

The chain joins TRBV5-1 to TRBJ2-7, with a possible D match to TRBD2 (5 bases). Trimming left V 4 bases short and J 1 base short, with 12 bases between. The CDR3 contains 14 residues. CDR1 is SGHRS and CDR2 is YFSETQ in the germline V gene. Here the CDR3 DNA reads TGCGCCAGCAGCCGGGATTGGCAGTCCTACGAGCAGTACTTC. Amino acid sequence: CASSRDWQSYEQYF.

This clonotype was seen a few times. J is TRBJ1-1 and V is TRBV5-6; D is perhaps TRBD1 (6 bases). The germline V gene has CDR1 SGHDT and CDR2 YYEEEE. Trimming stripped 6 bases from V and 1 base from J, with 10 bases between. This CDR3 is 13 amino acids long. The CDR3 nucleotides are TGTGCCAGCACCAAGGACAGGAACACTGAAGCTTTCTTT. Translation gives CASTKDRNTEAFF.

The DNA of the CDR3 is TGCGCCAGCAGCTTGGTGGCTAGCGAGAGAAAAACCTACGAGCAGTACTTC. As protein: CASSLVASERKTYEQYF. The chain uses TRBV5-1 and TRBJ2-7; D is perhaps TRBD2 (6 bases). This CDR3 has 17 residues. Germline V lookup: CDR1 SGHRS, CDR2 YFSETQ. Trimming stripped 0 bases from V and 2 bases from J, with 18 bases between.

This clonotype was picked up a small number of times. The rearrangement uses TRBV5-1 and TRBJ2-5, with unresolved D. The CDR3 contains 14 residues. V was shortened by 0 bases and J by 1 base, with 7 bases between the two germline ends. From germline, CDR1 is SGHRS and CDR2 YFSETQ. For the CDR3, the DNA is TGCGCCAGCAGCTTGGCTCCCCCCCAAGAGACCCAGTACTTC. It encodes CASSLAPPQETQYF. The variable domain in full, completed from reference TRBV5-1 and TRBJ2-5, reads KAGVTQTPRYLIKTRGQQVTLSCSPISGHRSVSWYQQTPGQGLQFLFEYFSETQRNKGNFPGRFSGRQFSNSRSEMNVSTLELGDSALYLCASSLAPPQETQYFGPGTRLLVL.

CDR3 sequence: CASSGPRDRKVYEQFF. CDR3 DNA sequence: TGTGCCAGCAGTGGACCCCGGGACCGAAAAGTGTATGAGCAGTTCTTC. J is TRBJ2-1 and V is TRBV7-9; perhaps D is TRBD1 or TRBD2 (5 bases each). Germline CDR1 reads SEHNR; CDR2 reads FQNEAQ (reference sequence). The CDR3 is made up of 16 amino acids. V lost 6 bases and J lost 8, with 23 bases in between.

This clonotype showed up just once. CDR3 nucleotides: TGCGCCAGCAGCTTGGGGGACAGGGGGTCCACTGAAGCTTTCTTT. Translation: CASSLGDRGSTEAFF. The chain joins TRBV5-1 to TRBJ1-1; 11 bases are shared with TRBD1. From germline, CDR1 is SGHRS and CDR2 YFSETQ. V lost 0 bases to trimming and J lost 4 bases; unmatched junction nucleotides: 2. This CDR3 region has 15 residues.

This clonotype was found a few times. V gene TRBV9 combines with J gene TRBJ2-3, with TRBD1 matching over 7 bases. V dropped 0 bases and J dropped 3; count of bases not matched to a gene: 4. Germline V gene sequence: CDR1 SGDLS, CDR2 YYNGEE. The CDR3 length is 15 residues. CDR3 coding DNA: TGTGCCAGCAGCGTAGACAGGGGAAGTACAGATACGCAGTATTTT. This translates into CASSVDRGSTDTQYF.

Note on this clonotype: Relative to the germline gene, one junction end is altered; a read error may explain this. The chain is built from TRBV5-1 and TRBJ2-3, with D unresolved. Germline CDR1 is SGHRS and CDR2 is YFSETQ. The CDR3 covers 14 residues. CDR3 nucleotides: TGTGCCAGCAGTTTAGGATTAGACACAGATACGCAGTATTTT. It codes for CASSLGLDTDTQYF.

This clonotype was seen a few times. This chain connects TRBV5-1 to TRBJ2-5; TRBD2 aligns across 13 bases. Germline V gene data show CDR1 as SGHRS and CDR2 as YFSETQ. The CDR3 has 16 residues. After removal of 3 bases from V and 4 bases from J, the junction contained 6 bases not matched to a gene. The DNA of the CDR3 is TGCGCCAGCAGCTCGAGGACTAGCGGGAGTGGAGAGACCCAGTACTTC. This gives the protein CASSSRTSGSGETQYF.